What follows is one TCR beta chain and its context. The antigen this receptor binds is unknown. Base qualities are missing; no much larger clone stands one base away. This specimen includes other DNA sequences encoding the same CDR3. The High Capacity cDNA Reverse Transcription Kit was used to reverse transcribe all of the isolated RNA, meaning that expressed TCRB transcripts were what got sequenced. Deep immunoSEQ sequencing was performed on naive, central memory and regulatory T cell samples, with an average of about 3.6 million total reads per sample. After sorted cells were lysed in RLT buffer, RNA was extracted with DNase-treated RNeasy Micro or Mini kits, with the choice depending on cell number. Each cell subset was processed on its own to prevent cross-contamination, while patient and healthy donor samples were processed together. TCRB sequences were amplified from cDNA with the immunoSEQ multiplex PCR, producing 87-bp fragments spanning the CDR3 region. Sequencing of the amplicons was performed on the Illumina HiSeq platform. In the paper's pipeline: PCR bias was corrected computationally using synthetic template baselines, and reads within Hamming distance 2 were collapsed, with unmergeable singletons discarded. Reads were aligned against IMGT to assign V, D and J genes, CDR3 length and insertions or deletions at six rearrangement sites. Within each subset, clonotype counts were normalized to sorted cell number, after which true diversity and Gini coefficients were computed with the tcR R package. The overlap coefficient, calculated on TCRB nucleotide sequences, was used to quantify repertoire sharing. Out-of-frame TCRB sequences from naive cells were analyzed as a proxy for the pre-selection repertoire. In its TCRdb copy, this immuneACCESS table keeps in-frame sequences only and misses some clones. Where compared with another copy, unresolved V genes explain less than half of these, and the others have no known cause. That table is the source of V, J and clone size, and D and trimming were worked out from the DNA. The sample table contains roughly 700,000 clones; only one count was recorded for 13% of them. 0.022% of the sample belongs to the ten largest clones.

Inclusive of the bounding cysteine and phenylalanine, the CDR3 is 14 residues long. Just CDR3 DNA is preserved here, 42 bases in frame from base 1. Between the V and J ends, shortened by 4 bases and 1 base respectively, the junction contains 10 bases. According to the germline V gene (reference sequence), CDR1 reads SEHNR and CDR2 reads FQNEAQ. Each donor gave one peripheral blood draw, averaging about 120 mL, which was collected into heparinised tubes. Using a panel that included CD45RO, CCR7, CD25, CD127, CD95 and CD27, naive, central memory, regulatory and stem cell-like memory CD4+ T cells were sorted on a BD FACSAria II. All sorted populations exceeded 95% purity. PBMCs were isolated right away by Lymphoprep density gradient centrifugation and were stained directly, without culture. So that batch effects would be minimized, each experiment stained and sorted samples in pairs, pairing one healthy donor with one patient.

This entry belongs to a study of beta chain features in type 1 diabetes (dated by TCRdb to 2017 to 2018). For context, the study as a whole: No differences in mean age, gender distribution, total cell number or subset yield were found between patients and healthy donors. Regulatory and stem cell-like memory subsets were obtained from only 8 patients and roughly 8 healthy donors, while naive and central memory subsets were obtained from all 30 or so donors. A total of some 100,000,000 sorted cells were examined across all samples, and the number of cells per subset was strongly correlated with RNA yield. In the study, TCRB repertoires of sorted circulating CD4+ T cell subsets from recently diagnosed type 1 diabetes patients were compared with those of matched healthy donors. Overall results and qualifications from the work: Sequencing cDNA rather than genomic DNA could over-represent highly expressing activated cells, although activation and CD3 levels did not differ between groups. The naive, central memory and regulatory TCRB repertoires appeared to resemble one another more closely among patients than among healthy donors. PCR may preferentially amplify shorter templates, but because patient and control samples were amplified and corrected together, any resulting skew would affect both groups equally. At VDJ recombination sites, patients with type 1 diabetes made fewer insertions and deleted more nucleotides, a pattern implying thymic rearrangement abnormalities. Because the HLA sub-analyses included only small numbers of individuals, any influence of HLA type on TCRB rearrangement was left unresolved. A moderate but significant shortening of TCRB CDR3 length was observed in type 1 diabetes patients in all four CD4+ subsets.

The sequence joins TRBV7-9 to TRBJ1-1; matching of 6 bases hints at TRBD1 as the D gene. The sequence was collected from a man younger than 35 with type 1 diabetes. The specimen sequenced was naive CD4+ T cells from blood. In the paper's terms, the cell subset or site label means: true naive CD4+ T cells. The base sequence is TGTGCCAGCAGCTCCCAAGGGGGGAACACTGAAGCTTTCTTT. This gives the protein CASSSQGGNTEAFF.